This T cell receptor beta chain was documented in a study of CD8+CD57+ T cells in acquired aplastic anemia. Selection for sequencing was limited to patients who had shown CD8+CD57+ cell expansion by flow cytometry. Using genomic DNA as the template, TCR beta VDJ and CDR3 profiling was carried out. TCRdb reprocessed the reads via MiXCR and lists one record per CDR3 protein. The sample yields roughly 61,000 distinct CDR3 sequences, around 57% seen once. This CDR3 is built from 13 residues. V was trimmed by 4 bases and J by 2 bases, leaving 8 bases between them. The germline V gene encodes CDR1 SEHNR and CDR2 FQNEAQ (reference sequence).

The chain couples TRBV7-9 to TRBJ2-5; D not certain. Input material: sorted CD4+, CD8+, or CD8+CD57+ T cells (not recorded which) from PBMCs. The TCR sequence derives from a human donor with aplastic anemia. The CDR3 nucleotides read TGTGCCAGCAGCTCCTGGGTACAAGAGACCCAGTACTTC. As protein: CASSSWVQETQYF.